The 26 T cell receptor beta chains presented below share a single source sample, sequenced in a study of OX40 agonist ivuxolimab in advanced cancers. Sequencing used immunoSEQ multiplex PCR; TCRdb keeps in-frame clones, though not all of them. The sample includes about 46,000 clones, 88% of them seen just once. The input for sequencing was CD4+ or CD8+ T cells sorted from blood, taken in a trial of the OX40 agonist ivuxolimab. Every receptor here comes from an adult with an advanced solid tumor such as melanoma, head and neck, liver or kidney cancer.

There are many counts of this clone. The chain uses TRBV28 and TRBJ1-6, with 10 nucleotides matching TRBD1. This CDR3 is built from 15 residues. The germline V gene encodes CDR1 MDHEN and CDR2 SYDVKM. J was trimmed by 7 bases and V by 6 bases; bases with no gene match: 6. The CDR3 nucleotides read TGTGCCAGCAGGGATGACAGGGGGCTGAATTCACCCCTCCACTTT. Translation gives CASRDDRGLNSPLHF. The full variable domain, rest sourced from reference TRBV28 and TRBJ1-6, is DVKVTQSSRYLVKRTGEKVFLECVQDMDHENMFWYRQDPGLGLRLIYFSYDVKMKEKGDIPEGYSVSREKKERFSLILESASTNQTSMYLCASRDDRGLNSPLHFGNGTRLTVT.

Here the CDR3 reads CASSLGGEQFF. CDR3 sequence (DNA): TGTGCCAGCAGCTTAGGGGGGGAGCAGTTCTTC. This chain links TRBV7-8 with TRBJ2-1, with D possibly called TRBD1 or TRBD2 (5 bases each). Per germline, CDR1 SGHVS and CDR2 FQNEAQ. The germline V and J ends were trimmed by 1 base and 10 bases, with 5 bases remaining between them. The CDR3 has 11 residues.

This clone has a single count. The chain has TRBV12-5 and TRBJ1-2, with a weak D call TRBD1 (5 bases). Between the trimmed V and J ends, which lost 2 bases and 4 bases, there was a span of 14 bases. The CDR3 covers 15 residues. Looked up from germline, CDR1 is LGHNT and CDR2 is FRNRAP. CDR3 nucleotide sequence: TGTGCTAGTGGTTTGTCCCCAGGGTTGGCCTATGGCTACACCTTC. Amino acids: CASGLSPGLAYGYTF.

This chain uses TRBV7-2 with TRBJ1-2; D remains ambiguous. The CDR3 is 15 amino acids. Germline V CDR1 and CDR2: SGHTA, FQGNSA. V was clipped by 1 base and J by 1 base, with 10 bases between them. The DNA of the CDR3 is TGTGCCAGCAGCTTAGATTCACGGGGTAACTATGGCTACACCTTC. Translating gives CASSLDSRGNYGYTF.

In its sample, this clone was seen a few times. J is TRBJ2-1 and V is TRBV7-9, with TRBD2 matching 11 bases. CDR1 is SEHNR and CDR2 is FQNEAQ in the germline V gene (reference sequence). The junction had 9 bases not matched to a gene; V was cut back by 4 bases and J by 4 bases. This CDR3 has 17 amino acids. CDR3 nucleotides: TGTGCCAGCAGCTCACCTACCCTAGCGGGAGGTTACAATGAGCAGTTCTTC. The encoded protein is CASSSPTLAGGYNEQFF.

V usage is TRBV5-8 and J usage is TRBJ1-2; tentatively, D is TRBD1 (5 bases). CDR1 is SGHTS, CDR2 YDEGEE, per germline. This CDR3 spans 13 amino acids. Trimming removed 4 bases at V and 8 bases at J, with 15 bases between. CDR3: CASSATVRGGYTF. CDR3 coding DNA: TGTGCCAGCAGCGCGACAGTTCGGGGCGGCTACACCTTC.

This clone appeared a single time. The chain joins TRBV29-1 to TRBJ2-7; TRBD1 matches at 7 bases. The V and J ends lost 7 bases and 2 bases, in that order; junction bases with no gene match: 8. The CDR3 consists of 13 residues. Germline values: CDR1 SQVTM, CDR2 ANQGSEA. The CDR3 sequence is CSAEGAQTYEQYF. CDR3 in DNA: TGCAGCGCCGAGGGGGCGCAAACCTACGAGCAGTACTTC.

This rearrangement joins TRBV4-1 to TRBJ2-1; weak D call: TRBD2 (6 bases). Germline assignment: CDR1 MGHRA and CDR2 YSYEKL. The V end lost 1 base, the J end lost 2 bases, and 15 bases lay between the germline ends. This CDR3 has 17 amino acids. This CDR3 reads CASSQGIGGPPYNEQFF. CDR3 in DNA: TGCGCCAGCAGCCAAGGAATCGGGGGACCTCCCTACAATGAGCAGTTCTTC.

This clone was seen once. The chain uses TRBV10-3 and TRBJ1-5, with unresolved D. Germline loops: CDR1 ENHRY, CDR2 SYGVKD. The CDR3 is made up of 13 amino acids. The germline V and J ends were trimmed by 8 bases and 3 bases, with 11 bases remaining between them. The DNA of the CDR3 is TGTGCCATCTCGGCAGGAGCCAATCAGCCCCAGCATTTT. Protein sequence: CAISAGANQPQHF.

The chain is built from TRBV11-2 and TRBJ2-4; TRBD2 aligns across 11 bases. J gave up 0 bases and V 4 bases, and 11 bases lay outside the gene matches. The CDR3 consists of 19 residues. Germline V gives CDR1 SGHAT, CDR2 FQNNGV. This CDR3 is CASSSQGLAGGLAKNIQYF. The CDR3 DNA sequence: TGTGCCAGCAGCTCACAGGGGCTAGCGGGGGGACTAGCCAAAAACATTCAGTACTTC.

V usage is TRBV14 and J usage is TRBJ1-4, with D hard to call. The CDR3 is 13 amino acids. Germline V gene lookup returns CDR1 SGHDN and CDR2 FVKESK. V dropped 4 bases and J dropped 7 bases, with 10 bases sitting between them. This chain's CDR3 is CASSPQVGEKLFF. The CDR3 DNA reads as TGTGCCAGCAGCCCCCAAGTGGGTGAAAAACTGTTTTTT.

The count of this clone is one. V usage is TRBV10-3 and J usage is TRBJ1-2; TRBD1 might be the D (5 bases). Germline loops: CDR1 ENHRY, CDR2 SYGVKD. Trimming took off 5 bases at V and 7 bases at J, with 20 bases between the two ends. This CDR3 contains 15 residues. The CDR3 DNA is TGTGCCATCAGTAGTCAACATGCGGGGGATGGTGGCTACACCTTC. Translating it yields CAISSQHAGDGGYTF.

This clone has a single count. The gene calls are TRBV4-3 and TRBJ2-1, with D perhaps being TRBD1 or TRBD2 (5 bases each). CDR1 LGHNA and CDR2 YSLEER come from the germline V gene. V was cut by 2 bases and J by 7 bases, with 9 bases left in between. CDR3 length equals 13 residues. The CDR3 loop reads CASSQPEGNEQFF. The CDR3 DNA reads TGCGCCAGCAGCCAACCCGAGGGGAATGAGCAGTTCTTC.

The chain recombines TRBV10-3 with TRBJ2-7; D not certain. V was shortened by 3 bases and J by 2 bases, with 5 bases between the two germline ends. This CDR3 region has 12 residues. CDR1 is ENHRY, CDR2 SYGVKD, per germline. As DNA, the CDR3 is TGTGCCATCAGTGAAGGGCCCTACGAGCAGTACTTC. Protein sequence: CAISEGPYEQYF.

The DNA for the CDR3 is TGTGCCAGCAGCCTACTCATACGGGACAGGTCTTCACCCCTCCACTTT. Its translation is CASSLLIRDRSSPLHF. The rearrangement uses TRBV28 and TRBJ1-6; 8 bases are shared with TRBD1. Germline V gene data show CDR1 as MDHEN and CDR2 as SYDVKM. This CDR3 spans 16 amino acids. V lost 6 bases to trimming and J lost 9 bases; unmatched junction nucleotides: 13. The entire variable domain, with the rest obtained from reference TRBV28 and TRBJ1-6, is as follows: DVKVTQSSRYLVKRTGEKVFLECVQDMDHENMFWYRQDPGLGLRLIYFSYDVKMKEKGDIPEGYSVSREKKERFSLILESASTNQTSMYLCASSLLIRDRSSPLHFGNGTRLTVT.

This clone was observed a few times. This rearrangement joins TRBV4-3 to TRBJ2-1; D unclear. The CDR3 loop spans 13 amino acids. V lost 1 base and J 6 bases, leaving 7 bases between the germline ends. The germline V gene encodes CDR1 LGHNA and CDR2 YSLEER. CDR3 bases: TGCGCCAGCAGCCAAGCGATTGGCAATGAGCAGTTCTTC. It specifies CASSQAIGNEQFF.

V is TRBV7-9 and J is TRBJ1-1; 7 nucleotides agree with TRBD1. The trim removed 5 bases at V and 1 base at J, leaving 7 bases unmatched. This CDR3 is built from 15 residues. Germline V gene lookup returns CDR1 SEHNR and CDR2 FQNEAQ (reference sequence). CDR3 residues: CASSGRTGSNTEAFF. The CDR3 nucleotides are TGTGCCAGCAGCGGCAGGACAGGTTCGAACACTGAAGCTTTCTTT.

The DNA of the CDR3 is TGCGCCAGCACCCGGACACGAATGGGCCCAGATACGCAGTATTTT. Translation gives CASTRTRMGPDTQYF. The V call is TRBV4-1, the J call TRBJ2-3, with a possible D match to TRBD1 (5 bases). CDR1 MGHRA and CDR2 YSYEKL come from the germline V gene. V lost 7 bases and J 4 bases, leaving 18 bases between the germline ends. This CDR3 is built from 15 residues.

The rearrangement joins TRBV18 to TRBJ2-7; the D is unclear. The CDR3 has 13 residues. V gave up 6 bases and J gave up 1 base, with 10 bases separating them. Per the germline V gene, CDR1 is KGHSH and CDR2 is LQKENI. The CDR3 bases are TGTGCCAGCTCCGTAGGTGGGTCCTACGAGCAGTACTTC. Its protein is CASSVGGSYEQYF.

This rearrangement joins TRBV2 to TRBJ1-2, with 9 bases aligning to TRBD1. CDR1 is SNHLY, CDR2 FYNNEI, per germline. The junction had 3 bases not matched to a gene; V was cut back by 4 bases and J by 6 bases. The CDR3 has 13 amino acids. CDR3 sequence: CASSVGTGNGYTF. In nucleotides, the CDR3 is TGTGCCAGCAGTGTGGGGACAGGGAATGGCTACACCTTC.

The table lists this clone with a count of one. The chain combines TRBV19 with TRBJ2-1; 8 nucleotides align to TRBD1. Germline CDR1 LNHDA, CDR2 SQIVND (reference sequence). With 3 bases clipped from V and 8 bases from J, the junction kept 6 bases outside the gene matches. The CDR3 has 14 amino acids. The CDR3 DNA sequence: TGTGCCAGTAGTATGGAGCAGGGGGCCGATGAGCAGTTCTTC. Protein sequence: CASSMEQGADEQFF.

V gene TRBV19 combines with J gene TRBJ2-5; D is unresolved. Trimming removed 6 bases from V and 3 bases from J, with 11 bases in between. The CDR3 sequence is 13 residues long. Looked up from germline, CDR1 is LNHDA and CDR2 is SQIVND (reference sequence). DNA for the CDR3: TGTGCCAGTAGCTCCGTTCGGAAAGAGACCCAGTACTTC. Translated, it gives CASSSVRKETQYF.

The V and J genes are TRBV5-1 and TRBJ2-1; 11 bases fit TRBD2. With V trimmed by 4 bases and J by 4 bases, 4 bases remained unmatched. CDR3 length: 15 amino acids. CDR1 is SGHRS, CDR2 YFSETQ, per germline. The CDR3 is CASSPSSGGYNEQFF. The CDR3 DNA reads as TGCGCCAGCAGCCCCTCTAGCGGGGGGTACAATGAGCAGTTCTTC.

The CDR3 is CASSLGLSYEQYF. CDR3 DNA sequence: TGTGCCAGCAGCCTAGGCCTTTCCTACGAGCAGTACTTC. The rearrangement links TRBV28 to TRBJ2-7; D is ambiguous. Germline V gene sequence: CDR1 MDHEN, CDR2 SYDVKM. This CDR3 has 13 amino acids. Trimming took off 6 bases at V and 1 base at J, with 10 bases between the two ends.

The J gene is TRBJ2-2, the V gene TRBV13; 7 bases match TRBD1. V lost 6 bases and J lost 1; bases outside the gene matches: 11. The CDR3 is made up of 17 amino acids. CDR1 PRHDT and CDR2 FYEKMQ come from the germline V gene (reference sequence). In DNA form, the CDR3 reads TGTGCCAGCAGTCCTTATCTAGGGACAGAGAACACCGGGGAGCTGTTTTTT. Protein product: CASSPYLGTENTGELFF.

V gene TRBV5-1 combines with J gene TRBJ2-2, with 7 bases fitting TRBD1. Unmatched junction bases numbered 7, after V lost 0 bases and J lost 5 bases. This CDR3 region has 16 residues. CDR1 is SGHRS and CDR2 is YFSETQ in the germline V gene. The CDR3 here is CASSLGPGGFTGELFF. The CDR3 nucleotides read TGCGCCAGCAGCTTGGGTCCAGGGGGATTTACCGGGGAGCTGTTTTTT.